Sequencing of this T cell receptor (beta chain) was carried out in a study of shared clonotypes between healthy human individuals. Whole-study findings and limits: Clonotype sharing among donors was thought likely to change with sequencing depth. In a few donors, around 5.5% of naive CD4 clonotypes appeared in common.

The assay was immunoSEQ multiplex PCR, and TCRdb's table has in-frame clones only and misses some. In the table there are about 2.1 million clones, around 93% of which are singletons. This CDR3 has 13 amino acids. CDR1 is SSHAT, CDR2 FNYEAQ, per germline (reference sequence). The V end was cut by 5 bases, the J end by 3 bases, with 8 bases between. Notes on this clone: The antigen is undetermined.

CD45RO-negative cells were positively selected for CCR7, leaving out terminally differentiated effector memory CD45RA+ cells. The sequencing input was naive CD8+ T cells from PBMCs. This sequence originates from a man between 18 and 29 years old in good health. Some clones in this sample may be carry-over from other donors' samples. The chain links TRBV7-7 to TRBJ1-3; D is ambiguous. CDR3 sequence reads: CASSPDLGNTIYF. DNA for the CDR3: TGTGCCAGCAGCCCAGACCTTGGAAACACCATATATTTT.